One sample yielded the 27 T cell receptor beta chains listed below, sequenced in a study of T-cell memory formation after mild COVID-19. Each CDR3 protein gets one entry after TCRdb re-called the 5' RACE reads with MiXCR. Among 300,000 to 400,000 distinct CDR3 sequences listed, around 28% were seen once. Sequenced input: PBMCs or a T cell subset sorted from them (not recorded which). The receptors stem from an adult woman who had mild COVID-19 (a few samples of this study predate the infection). Cell type and time point are not known.

This clonotype was detected only a few times. V gene TRBV7-9 combines with J gene TRBJ2-1, with 8 bases aligning to TRBD2. Trimming took 5 bases from V and 10 from J; bases not matched to a gene: 13. The germline V gene has CDR1 SEHNR and CDR2 FQNEAQ (reference sequence). The CDR3 spans 15 residues. The chain's CDR3 is CASSHGLGSGAEQFF. The CDR3 coding sequence is TGTGCCAGCAGCCATGGCTTGGGTAGCGGGGCAGAGCAGTTCTTC. Filled out from reference TRBV7-9 and TRBJ2-1, the complete variable domain reads DTGVSQNPRHKITKRGQNVTFRCDPISEHNRLYWYRQTLGQGPEFLTYFQNEAQLEKSRLLSDRFSAERPKGSFSTLEIQRTEQGDSAMYLCASSHGLGSGAEQFFGPGTRLTVL.

V gene TRBV9 combines with J gene TRBJ2-1; TRBD2 matches at 12 bases. Trimming removed 0 bases from V and 8 bases from J; junction bases left unmatched: 3. CDR3 length: 15 residues. Germline V CDR1 and CDR2: SGDLS, YYNGEE. The CDR3 region has the DNA TGTGCCAGCAGCGTAGCTAGCGGGGGGGCGTATGAGCAGTTCTTC. This gives the protein CASSVASGGAYEQFF.

The rearrangement links TRBV14 to TRBJ2-7; weak D call: TRBD2 (6 bases). Trimming shortened V by 6 bases and J by 2 bases, and 20 bases separated the two germline ends. Germline CDR1 is SGHDN and CDR2 is FVKESK. The CDR3 covers 16 residues. CDR3 residues: CASSRMGGSKAYEQYF. The CDR3 DNA reads TGTGCCAGCAGTCGTATGGGGGGAAGTAAGGCCTACGAGCAGTACTTC.

The rearrangement uses TRBV5-5 and TRBJ2-7; a weak D match, TRBD2 (6 bases). CDR3 length: 16 amino acids. Germline CDR1 SGHKS, CDR2 YYEKEE (reference sequence). V lost 4 bases and J lost 0, with 17 bases in between. This CDR3 is CASSPSGGWTSYEQYF. As DNA, the CDR3 is TGTGCCAGCAGCCCCTCCGGAGGGTGGACCTCCTACGAGCAGTACTTC.

This chain uses TRBV20-1 with TRBJ1-6, with unresolved D. The CDR3 contains 16 residues. The germline CDR1 and CDR2 sequences are DFQATT and SNEGSKA (reference sequence). Trimming shortened V by 0 bases and J by 6 bases, and 15 bases separated the two germline ends. The CDR3 protein is CSARDPTAAPNSPLHF. The CDR3 DNA reads as TGCAGTGCTAGAGATCCTACAGCTGCACCTAATTCACCCCTCCACTTT.

The chain uses TRBV4-1 and TRBJ1-2; D is undetermined. CDR1 and CDR2 (germline): MGHRA, YSYEKL. The CDR3 is 13 amino acids. The V and J ends lost 3 bases and 2 bases respectively, with 7 bases between them. The CDR3 protein is CASSQPKNYGYTF. The DNA of the CDR3 is TGCGCCAGCAGCCAGCCTAAGAACTATGGCTACACCTTC.

This clonotype was counted only a few times. This chain uses TRBV20-1 with TRBJ1-2; maybe TRBD1 (6 bases). The CDR3 totals 17 residues. The germline V gene has CDR1 DFQATT and CDR2 SNEGSKA (reference sequence). With 6 bases removed from V and 4 bases from J, the gap between germline ends came to 27 bases. The DNA for the CDR3 is TGCAGTGCCCTTCAACTCCTCGGGGACACCATACCCTATGGCTACACCTTC. Translation gives CSALQLLGDTIPYGYTF.

The chain joins TRBV11-2 to TRBJ2-1; 7 positions agree with TRBD1. Germline V gene data show CDR1 as SGHAT and CDR2 as FQNNGV. This CDR3 comprises 15 residues. V lost 4 bases, J lost 3 bases, and 6 bases stayed unmatched. This CDR3 reads CASSSPTGIYNEQFF. CDR3 nucleotides: TGTGCCAGCAGCTCCCCGACAGGGATCTACAATGAGCAGTTCTTC. The full variable domain, in which reference TRBV11-2 and TRBJ2-1 provide the parts outside the CDR3, is EAGVAQSPRYKIIEKRQSVAFWCNPISGHATLYWYQQILGQGPKLLIQFQNNGVVDDSQLPKDRFSAERLKGVDSTLKIQPAKLEDSAVYLCASSSPTGIYNEQFFGPGTRLTVL.

Only a few counts were recorded for this clonotype. The chain uses TRBV24-1 and TRBJ2-5; D gene uncertain. CDR3 size: 14 residues. Trimming took 4 bases from V and 2 from J, leaving 10 bases between them. Germline V gene data show CDR1 as KGHDR and CDR2 as SFDVKD. In DNA, the CDR3 is TGTGCCACCAGTGACCGAACGAAACAAGAGACCCAGTACTTC. Translating gives CATSDRTKQETQYF.

This clonotype was seen more than once but under ten times. The conserved final phenylalanine or tryptophan is absent from the CDR3, which likely points to a read error. The DNA is omitted, as the CDR3 cannot be located on it reliably, and the CDR3 follows TCRdb's listing. The chain is built from TRBV5-5 and TRBJ2-1; the tabulated D call, TRBD2, remains unverified against the DNA. Germline loops: CDR1 SGHKS, CDR2 YYEKEE (reference sequence). The CDR3 numbers 12 amino acids, ends counted. This chain's CDR3 is CASSLPGLAGGL.

This clonotype has more than one count but fewer than ten. The chain joins TRBV5-1 to TRBJ2-2; a possible D gene is TRBD2 (5 bases). Germline lookup yields CDR1 SGHRS and CDR2 YFSETQ. Deletions cut 7 bases from V and 1 base from J, with 17 bases between. CDR3 size: 16 residues. CDR3 coding DNA: TGCGCCAGCGCGAGTTATGGCGGGCTGAACACCGGGGAGCTGTTTTTT. Protein sequence: CASASYGGLNTGELFF.

V usage is TRBV12-3 or TRBV12-4 and J usage is TRBJ1-4, with a possible D match to TRBD1 (6 bases). Trimming pared 5 bases from V and 4 bases from J, leaving 20 bases between. The CDR3 extends over 17 amino acids. As DNA, the CDR3 is TGTGCCAGCAGTCCCCGAAACACAGGGTGGGATAATGAAAAACTGTTTTTT. Translation gives CASSPRNTGWDNEKLFF.

The chain recombines TRBV7-9 with TRBJ2-6; maybe TRBD2 (6 bases). CDR1 is SEHNR, CDR2 FQNEAQ, per germline (reference sequence). The CDR3 totals 17 residues. Trimming left V 5 bases short and J 1 base short, with 15 bases between. The CDR3 loop is CASSKEGRISGANVLTF. The CDR3 DNA reads TGTGCCAGCAGCAAGGAGGGTCGGATATCTGGGGCCAACGTCCTGACTTTC.

V gene TRBV5-1 combines with J gene TRBJ2-3; 11 bases are a match to TRBD2. J lost 0 bases, V lost 5 bases, and 5 bases had no gene match. Per germline, CDR1 SGHRS and CDR2 YFSETQ. The CDR3 has 16 amino acids. The CDR3 sequence: CASSYLAGGSTDTQYF. In DNA form, the CDR3 reads TGCGCCAGCAGTTACCTAGCGGGGGGCAGCACAGATACGCAGTATTTT.

This clonotype appeared a single time. V usage is TRBV4-1 and J usage is TRBJ2-7; 8 positions agree with TRBD1. CDR1 and CDR2 from the germline V gene are MGHRA and YSYEKL. The ends lost 3 bases at V and 0 bases at J; junction bases unmatched: 7. This CDR3 comprises 16 residues. Here the CDR3 reads CASSHPGDRSSYEQYF. The CDR3 DNA is TGCGCCAGCAGCCATCCAGGGGACAGGTCCTCCTACGAGCAGTACTTC.

Ten or more counts support this clonotype. This rearrangement joins TRBV11-3 to TRBJ2-2, with 7 bases that match TRBD1. From germline, CDR1 is SGHNT and CDR2 YENEEA. The V segment lost 10 bases and the J segment 7 bases; nucleotides outside the gene matches: 3. The CDR3 is made up of 11 amino acids. CDR3 in amino acids: CATQGYGELFF. CDR3 DNA sequence: TGTGCCACACAGGGGTACGGGGAGCTGTTTTTT.

This clonotype was detected only a few times. This chain joins TRBV14 and TRBJ2-7, with D possibly being TRBD1 (5 bases). The CDR3 is 15 amino acids. Germline V lookup: CDR1 SGHDN, CDR2 FVKESK. V was cut by 8 bases and J by 2 bases, with 19 bases left in between. CDR3 coding DNA: TGTGCCAGCGGGGCCCACCCTGGCCCAACCTACGAGCAGTACTTC. Translating gives CASGAHPGPTYEQYF.

The chain combines TRBV19 with TRBJ2-5; D is possibly TRBD1 (6 bases). The CDR3 length is 13 residues. Germline values: CDR1 LNHDA, CDR2 SQIVND (reference sequence). V gave up 2 bases and J gave up 3 bases, with 7 bases separating them. CDR3 sequence reads: CASSIRGKETQYF. CDR3 nucleotides: TGTGCCAGTAGTATAAGGGGGAAAGAGACCCAGTACTTC.

This clonotype has a handful of counts. The rearrangement links TRBV2 to TRBJ1-1; D may be TRBD1 (5 bases). This CDR3 comprises 15 residues. The ends were cut back, 4 bases at V and 1 base at J, with 13 bases in the middle. The V gene's germline CDR1 is SNHLY and CDR2 FYNNEI. The CDR3 loop reads CASSGDQGTNTEAFF. Written as DNA, the CDR3 is TGTGCCAGCAGTGGAGATCAGGGAACGAACACTGAAGCTTTCTTT.

The rearrangement uses TRBV20-1 and TRBJ2-7; D is unclear. This CDR3 has 14 residues. The V gene's germline CDR1 is DFQATT and CDR2 SNEGSKA (reference sequence). Trimming removed 6 bases at V and 3 bases at J, with 18 bases between. The CDR3 nucleotides are TGCAGTGCCGGGTCCCCTCTTCTCCGCTACGAGCAGTACTTC. Translation: CSAGSPLLRYEQYF.

This clonotype is a singleton in its sample. The chain is built from TRBV30 and TRBJ1-1; possibly TRBD1 for D (5 bases). The CDR3 has 12 residues. Germline V CDR1 and CDR2: GTSNPN, SVGIG (reference sequence). With 5 bases removed from V and 6 bases from J, the gap between germline ends came to 13 bases. This chain's CDR3 is CAWEDINAEAFF. The CDR3 DNA follows: TGTGCCTGGGAGGACATTAACGCTGAAGCTTTCTTT. Based on the CDR3 plus reference TRBV30 and TRBJ1-1, the full variable domain is SQTIHQWPATLVQPVGSPLSLECTVEGTSNPNLYWYRQAAGRGLQLLFYSVGIGQISSEVPQNLSASRPQDRQFILSSKKLLLSDSGFYLCAWEDINAEAFFGQGTRLTVV.

The rearrangement joins TRBV24-1 to TRBJ1-2, with no clear D. Germline V CDR1 and CDR2: KGHDR, SFDVKD. The CDR3 sequence is 14 residues long. The germline V and J ends were trimmed by 4 bases and 9 bases, with 17 bases remaining between them. The CDR3 DNA reads TGTGCCACCAGTGACCCCGCCCGTCTCGCTAGCTACACCTTC. Its protein is CATSDPARLASYTF.

The V gene is TRBV6-5, the J gene TRBJ1-5; a weak D match, TRBD1 (5 bases). This CDR3 spans 16 amino acids. Germline V gene data show CDR1 as MNHEY and CDR2 as SVGAGI. Trimming stripped 0 bases from V and 2 bases from J, with 11 bases between. In nucleotides, the CDR3 is TGTGCCAGCAGTTACTCGCGTGGGGGAGGCAATCAGCCCCAGCATTTT. This gives the protein CASSYSRGGGNQPQHF.

J is TRBJ2-6 and V is TRBV7-9; D is uncertain. Per germline, CDR1 SEHNR and CDR2 FQNEAQ (reference sequence). The V and J ends lost 5 bases and 0 bases respectively, with 14 bases between them. The CDR3 sequence is 17 residues long. The CDR3, as DNA: TGTGCCAGCAGCCCCCGCGGACGGTACTCTGGGGCCAACGTCCTGACTTTC. Protein: CASSPRGRYSGANVLTF.

CDR3 nucleotides: TGTGCCAGCAGCTCCTATAGCGGGAGCCCTTCCTACAATGAGCAGTTCTTC. Translating it yields CASSSYSGSPSYNEQFF. The rearrangement uses TRBV11-2 and TRBJ2-1; TRBD2 agrees at 9 bases. Germline V gives CDR1 SGHAT, CDR2 FQNNGV. V lost 4 bases to trimming and J lost 1 base; unmatched junction nucleotides: 8. The CDR3 has 17 amino acids.

The chain uses TRBV27 and TRBJ1-2; TRBD1 might be the D (6 bases). Germline V gives CDR1 MNHEY, CDR2 SMNVEV (reference sequence). CDR3 size: 15 residues. V was pared by 5 bases and J by 4 bases, with 17 bases between. The CDR3 nucleotides are TGTGCCAGCAGTCCCCCCCAGGGGCACGGCTATGGCTACACCTTC. Amino acid sequence: CASSPPQGHGYGYTF.

About this clonotype: One junction end disagrees with the germline gene, perhaps due to a read error. The chain joins TRBV5-6 to TRBJ1-1; unclear D gene. The CDR3 runs to 12 residues. From germline, CDR1 is SGHDT and CDR2 YYEEEE. The chain's CDR3 is CASSFRNTEAYF. CDR3 in DNA: TGTGCCAGCAGCTTCCGCAACACTGAAGCTTACTTT.